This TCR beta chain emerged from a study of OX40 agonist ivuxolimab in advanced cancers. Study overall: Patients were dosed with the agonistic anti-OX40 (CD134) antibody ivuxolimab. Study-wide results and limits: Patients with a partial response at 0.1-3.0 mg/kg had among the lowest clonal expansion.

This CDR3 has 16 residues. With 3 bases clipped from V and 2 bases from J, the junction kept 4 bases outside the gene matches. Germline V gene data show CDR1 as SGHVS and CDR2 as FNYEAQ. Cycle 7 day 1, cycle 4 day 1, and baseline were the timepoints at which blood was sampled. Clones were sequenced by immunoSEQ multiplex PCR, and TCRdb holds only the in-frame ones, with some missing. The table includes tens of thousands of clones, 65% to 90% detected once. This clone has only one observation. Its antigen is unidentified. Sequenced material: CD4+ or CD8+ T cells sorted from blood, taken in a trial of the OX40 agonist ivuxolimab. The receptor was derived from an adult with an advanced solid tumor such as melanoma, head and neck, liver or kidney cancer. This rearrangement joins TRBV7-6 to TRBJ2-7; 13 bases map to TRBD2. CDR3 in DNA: TGTGCCAGCAGCTTTGGACTAGCGGGGGAACCCTACGAGCAGTACTTC. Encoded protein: CASSFGLAGEPYEQYF.